This T cell receptor (beta chain) was found in a study of T cell repertoires in cytomegalovirus infection. V was shortened by 3 bases and J by 2 bases, with 11 bases between the two germline ends. This CDR3 comprises 14 residues. Looked up from germline, CDR1 is SGDLS and CDR2 is YYNGEE. Broader study findings: Within the response measured ex vivo, HLA-C-restricted CMV-specific TCR beta clonotypes were dominant.

As concerns this clonotype: Its antigen is still unknown.

Using its own MiXCR run on the reads, TCRdb lists one record per CDR3 protein. The sample lists under 200,000 distinct CDR3 sequences, roughly 15% occurring once. The clonotype comes from a human donor in good health (CMV status not recorded). Some clones in this sample may be carry-over from other donors' samples. The chain employs TRBV9 and TRBJ1-1; the D gene is possibly TRBD1 (6 bases). The sample taken for sequencing was CD8+ T cells from PBMCs. This CDR3 reads CASSAGQINTEAFF. For the CDR3, the DNA is TGTGCCAGCAGCGCTGGACAGATCAACACTGAAGCTTTCTTT.